This record concerns one T cell receptor beta chain sequence. In the original processing: Amplifying reference gene primers gave estimates of nucleated cell counts. Clones were read by immunoSEQ multiplex PCR, and TCRdb kept only the in-frame ones, dropping some. V, J and clone size are taken as reported in that table, and D and trimming were inferred from the DNA itself. The table has around 30,000 clones, around 77% seen once; the top ten hold roughly 16%. The data are from a study of blood T cell repertoires in COVID-19. Turning to the study itself: Acute and convalescent COVID-19 samples came from the United States, Italy and Spain. The analysed material was cDNA or gDNA that came from T cells, B-cell-depleted T cells, or PBMCs.

This CDR3 contains 19 residues. V gave up 4 bases and J gave up 0 bases; unmatched junction bases: 13. Germline CDR1 reads SGDLS; CDR2 reads YYNGEE. The sequenced sample consisted of peripheral blood. The sequence derives from a human donor in a cohort sampled during active COVID-19. This sequence joins TRBV9 and TRBJ2-3; 11 bases agree with TRBD2. CDR3: CASSPFGLAGGASTDTQYF. CDR3 nucleotides: TGTGCCAGCAGCCCCTTCGGGCTAGCGGGGGGTGCTAGCACAGATACGCAGTATTTT.